These 29 T cell receptor beta chains originate from one sample sequenced in a study of T cell changes during pregnancy in multiple sclerosis. Sequencing used immunoSEQ multiplex PCR; TCRdb keeps in-frame clones, though not all of them. The repertoire includes about 75,000 clones, 89% of them detected once, and over 0.7% sits in the top ten. The input for sequencing was peripheral blood, taken in the first trimester of pregnancy. The receptor source for this set is a female donor in good health, enrolled as a control in a pregnancy study.

The chain employs TRBV7-8 and TRBJ2-7, with D hard to call. V was shortened by 5 bases and J by 2 bases, with 7 bases between the two germline ends. Germline V gene lookup returns CDR1 SGHVS and CDR2 FQNEAQ. There are 12 residues in the CDR3. This chain's CDR3 is CASSPRPYEQYF. CDR3 nucleotide sequence: TGTGCCAGCAGCCCCCGTCCCTACGAGCAGTACTTC.

The chain combines TRBV18 with TRBJ1-2; D unclear. The V and J ends lost 3 bases and 0 bases respectively, with 8 bases between them. Germline V gene lookup returns CDR1 KGHSH and CDR2 LQKENI. The CDR3 loop spans 14 amino acids. CDR3 sequence: CASSPTLSNYGYTF. DNA of the CDR3: TGTGCCAGCTCACCCACTTTGTCTAACTATGGCTACACCTTC.

This clone was seen once. This chain connects TRBV7-2 to TRBJ2-3; TRBD1 agrees at 8 bases. V lost 5 bases, J lost 4 bases, and 8 bases stayed unmatched. CDR3 length: 15 amino acids. The germline V gene encodes CDR1 SGHTA and CDR2 FQGNSA. CDR3 amino acids: CASSQDRAGPDTQYF. The CDR3 region has the DNA TGTGCCAGCAGCCAGGACAGGGCGGGCCCAGATACGCAGTATTTT.

This chain links TRBV5-6 with TRBJ2-2; D possibly corresponds to TRBD1 (6 bases). With 6 bases removed from V and 5 bases from J, the gap between germline ends came to 17 bases. CDR3 length: 15 residues. Germline V gene data show CDR1 as SGHDT and CDR2 as YYEEEE. For the CDR3, the DNA is TGTGCCAGCAACCAACAGGGTTTTTATACCGGGGAGCTGTTTTTT. Translating gives CASNQQGFYTGELFF.

This chain joins TRBV30 and TRBJ1-1, with a tentative D call TRBD1 (6 bases). CDR1 GTSNPN and CDR2 SVGIG come from the germline V gene (reference sequence). V was cut by 1 base and J by 2 bases, with 17 bases left in between. The CDR3 runs to 16 residues. The CDR3 nucleotides read TGTGCCTGGAGTGGAGGAATGACAGGCGTAAACACTGAAGCTTTCTTT. Translating gives CAWSGGMTGVNTEAFF.

This chain links TRBV6-6 with TRBJ2-7; D possibly corresponds to TRBD1 (6 bases). The germline V gene has CDR1 MNHNY and CDR2 SVGAGI (reference sequence). This CDR3 is built from 14 residues. Trimming cost V 2 bases and J 0 bases, with 8 bases left between them. The CDR3 sequence is CASSYGQSSYEQYF. In nucleotides, the CDR3 is TGTGCCAGCAGTTACGGACAGAGCTCCTACGAGCAGTACTTC.

V usage is TRBV25-1 and J usage is TRBJ2-7, with D tentatively TRBD2 (5 bases). Germline assignment: CDR1 MGHDK and CDR2 SYGVNS. The ends were cut back, 4 bases at V and 6 bases at J, with 19 bases in the middle. This CDR3 has 15 amino acids. CDR3: CASSAPRGYEGEQYF. In DNA, the CDR3 is TGTGCCAGCAGTGCCCCTCGGGGTTATGAAGGCGAGCAGTACTTC.

This rearrangement joins TRBV6-4 to TRBJ2-7; 10 nucleotides line up with TRBD1. Germline V gene sequence: CDR1 MRHNA, CDR2 SNTAGT. This CDR3 region has 15 residues. V lost 6 bases to trimming and J lost 2 bases; unmatched junction nucleotides: 7. The CDR3 loop reads CASSEHGTGAYEQYF. The CDR3 nucleotides read TGTGCCAGCAGCGAGCACGGGACAGGGGCCTACGAGCAGTACTTC.

The chain couples TRBV11-2 to TRBJ1-1; D is undetermined. Trimming cost V 8 bases and J 0 bases, with 10 bases left between them. This CDR3 has 13 residues. Germline CDR1 reads SGHAT; CDR2 reads FQNNGV. The CDR3 bases are TGTGCCAGCCTGGTCGACATGAACACTGAAGCTTTCTTT. Amino acids: CASLVDMNTEAFF.

This clone has only one observation. The J gene is TRBJ1-6, the V gene TRBV25-1; D unresolved. The CDR3 totals 13 residues. Germline V gives CDR1 MGHDK, CDR2 SYGVNS. V was cut by 7 bases and J by 4 bases, with 8 bases left in between. CDR3 bases: TGTGCCAGCAATCCCGGGTATAATTCACCCCTCCACTTT. Protein sequence: CASNPGYNSPLHF.

The V and J genes are TRBV7-2 and TRBJ1-1; D is perhaps TRBD1 (5 bases). The length of the CDR3 is 16 residues. Germline CDR1 and CDR2: SGHTA and FQGNSA. V shed 4 bases and J shed 4 bases, with 19 bases lying between them. CDR3 DNA sequence: TGTGCCAGCAGCTCAAACTACAGGTTGGGGGGCACTGAAGCTTTCTTT. Protein sequence: CASSSNYRLGGTEAFF.

This chain uses TRBV19 with TRBJ1-3; 9 positions match TRBD1. V trimming: 6 bases; J trimming: 0 bases; junction bases outside the gene matches: 9. The CDR3 covers 17 residues. Germline loops: CDR1 LNHDA, CDR2 SQIVND (reference sequence). Here the CDR3 DNA reads TGTGCCAGTAGCAGGACAGGGGATCGACTCTCTGGAAACACCATATATTTT. Its protein product is CASSRTGDRLSGNTIYF.

The chain links TRBV29-1 to TRBJ1-1; tentatively, D is TRBD1 (6 bases). The germline gives CDR1 SQVTM, CDR2 ANQGSEA. Trimming removed 6 bases at V and 2 bases at J, with 13 bases between. The CDR3 has 13 residues. CDR3 coding DNA: TGCAGCGTCGCGAGGGGGGGAAACACTGAAGCTTTCTTT. This sequence encodes CSVARGGNTEAFF.

The rearrangement uses TRBV7-8 and TRBJ2-5; TRBD2 might be the D (5 bases). Germline assignment: CDR1 SGHVS and CDR2 FQNEAQ. The CDR3 is 16 residues long. V was shortened by 5 bases and J by 4 bases, with 20 bases between the two germline ends. CDR3: CASSPPLIASRETQYF. CDR3 coding DNA: TGTGCCAGCAGCCCACCCCTGATAGCGAGCCGAGAGACCCAGTACTTC.

The gene calls are TRBV19 and TRBJ1-4, with D possibly matching TRBD1 (6 bases). The CDR3 contains 12 residues. V lost 7 bases and J lost 5, with 8 bases in between. The germline gives CDR1 LNHDA, CDR2 SQIVND (reference sequence). In DNA form, the CDR3 reads TGTGCCAGTAAGCAGGGGAATGAAAAACTGTTTTTT. Protein sequence: CASKQGNEKLFF.

Here the CDR3 DNA reads TGTGCCAGCAGCGGTGCCCCGGGTAACTATGGCTACACCTTC. Amino acids: CASSGAPGNYGYTF. This chain connects TRBV9 to TRBJ1-2, with D unclear. Germline V gives CDR1 SGDLS, CDR2 YYNGEE. Trimming pared 3 bases from V and 1 base from J, leaving 10 bases between. The CDR3 sequence is 14 residues long.

The chain recombines TRBV27 with TRBJ1-6; D ambiguous. Germline V gives CDR1 MNHEY, CDR2 SMNVEV (reference sequence). V dropped 3 bases and J dropped 6 bases, with 9 bases sitting between them. The CDR3 contains 14 residues. The CDR3 nucleotides are TGTGCCAGCAGTTTGGCCCATGCTAATTCACCCCTCCACTTT. This encodes CASSLAHANSPLHF.

Only a few counts were recorded for this clone. The V and J genes are TRBV7-8 and TRBJ1-1; unclear D gene. Germline-derived CDR1 and CDR2 are SGHVS and FQNEAQ. Trimming shortened V by 4 bases and J by 5 bases, and 8 bases separated the two germline ends. The CDR3 is made up of 12 amino acids. The CDR3, as DNA: TGTGCCAGCAGCTCCCTGACAACTGAAGCTTTCTTT. Protein product: CASSSLTTEAFF.

The chain employs TRBV5-4 and TRBJ2-7; 12 bases agree with TRBD2. The CDR3 has 15 residues. Per the germline V gene, CDR1 is SGHNT and CDR2 is YYREEE (reference sequence). The V segment lost 4 bases and the J segment 5 bases; nucleotides outside the gene matches: 7. CDR3 loop: CASSKPLAGGHEQYF. The CDR3 DNA reads TGTGCCAGCAGCAAACCTCTAGCGGGAGGGCACGAGCAGTACTTC.

This chain connects TRBV6-6 to TRBJ2-1; 8 bases are a match to TRBD1. V dropped 1 base and J dropped 4; count of bases not matched to a gene: 3. The CDR3 is 15 residues long. Germline values: CDR1 MNHNY, CDR2 SVGAGI (reference sequence). The DNA for the CDR3 is TGTGCCAGCAGTTACTGGGGGACAGGATACAATGAGCAGTTCTTC. Its protein is CASSYWGTGYNEQFF.

The genes are TRBV5-5 and TRBJ2-2; 9 nucleotides match TRBD1. The CDR3 sequence is 17 residues long. After removal of 4 bases from V and 6 bases from J, the junction contained 13 bases not matched to a gene. In germline, CDR1 is SGHKS, CDR2 YYEKEE (reference sequence). The CDR3 here is CASSKLVGTGLPGELFF. The DNA for the CDR3 is TGTGCCAGCAGCAAGTTGGTCGGGACAGGGCTTCCCGGGGAGCTGTTTTTT. The variable domain in full, with the rest retrieved from reference TRBV5-5 and TRBJ2-2, is DAGVTQSPTHLIKTRGQQVTLRCSPISGHKSVSWYQQVLGQGPQFIFQYYEKEERGRGNFPDRFSARQFPNYSSELNVNALLLGDSALYLCASSKLVGTGLPGELFFGEGSRLTVL.

J is TRBJ2-1 and V is TRBV19; weak D call: TRBD1 (5 bases). This CDR3 has 15 residues. The V gene lost 10 bases and the J gene lost 1 base, with 17 bases spanning the gap. CDR1 is LNHDA, CDR2 SQIVND, per germline (reference sequence). The CDR3 region has the DNA TGTGCCACTCGTCGACAGTTAGAGTCCTACAATGAGCAGTTCTTC. Amino acids: CATRRQLESYNEQFF.

This clone was seen a few times. V gene TRBV14 combines with J gene TRBJ2-3; D uncertain. Germline values: CDR1 SGHDN, CDR2 FVKESK. The V gene lost 0 bases and the J gene lost 4 bases, with 5 bases spanning the gap. The CDR3 has 13 amino acids. The CDR3 loop is CASSQELSDTQYF. DNA of the CDR3: TGTGCCAGCAGCCAAGAACTTTCAGATACGCAGTATTTT.

V is TRBV19 and J is TRBJ2-7; a possible D gene is TRBD2 (5 bases). Looked up from germline, CDR1 is LNHDA and CDR2 is SQIVND (reference sequence). Trimming took 3 bases from V and 5 from J, leaving 11 bases between them. The CDR3 totals 13 residues. The CDR3 loop reads CASSISGIDEQYF. CDR3 nucleotides: TGTGCCAGTAGTATCTCGGGGATAGACGAGCAGTACTTC.

The chain employs TRBV19 and TRBJ1-1, with 7 bases matching TRBD1. V was clipped by 2 bases and J by 6 bases; unmatched bases: 12. Germline V gives CDR1 LNHDA, CDR2 SQIVND (reference sequence). The CDR3 runs to 16 residues. The CDR3 DNA reads TGTGCCAGTAGTATATGGGGGATAGGGGGCGGCGCTGAAGCTTTCTTT. Encoded protein: CASSIWGIGGGAEAFF.

V and J are TRBV4-1 and TRBJ2-1; D is unresolved. Trimming took 1 base from V and 6 from J, leaving 4 bases between them. The length of the CDR3 is 12 residues. Germline CDR1 is MGHRA and CDR2 is YSYEKL. The CDR3, as DNA: TGCGCCAGCAGCCAAGCCGTCAATGAGCAGTTCTTC. Translation gives CASSQAVNEQFF.

The chain combines TRBV4-1 with TRBJ1-1; maybe TRBD1 (5 bases). The germline V gene has CDR1 MGHRA and CDR2 YSYEKL. Trimming shortened V by 0 bases and J by 5 bases, and 13 bases separated the two germline ends. The CDR3 runs to 15 residues. The CDR3 sequence is CASSQDFRVGTEAFF. The CDR3 DNA reads TGCGCCAGCAGCCAAGATTTCAGGGTGGGGACTGAAGCTTTCTTT.

This rearrangement joins TRBV6-5 to TRBJ2-6; tentatively, D is TRBD2 (5 bases). Germline loops: CDR1 MNHEY, CDR2 SVGAGI. Deletions cut 2 bases from V and 0 bases from J, with 5 bases between. The CDR3 contains 15 residues. The DNA for the CDR3 is TGTGCCAGCAGTTACCGGGACTCTGGGGCCAACGTCCTGACTTTC. It codes for CASSYRDSGANVLTF.

The chain couples TRBV5-8 to TRBJ2-7, with a weak D call TRBD1 (5 bases). Germline CDR1 SGHTS, CDR2 YDEGEE. CDR3 length: 13 amino acids. Trimming pared 4 bases from V and 3 bases from J, leaving 11 bases between. CDR3 sequence: CASSHFRGYEQYF. The CDR3 DNA reads TGTGCCAGCAGCCACTTTAGGGGCTACGAGCAGTACTTC.